The T cell receptor beta chain described here comes from a study of shared clonotypes between healthy human individuals. Findings and limits, study-wide: Naive subsets generally had larger estimated richness than memory subsets. Specimens sampled were limited to blood, with tissue repertoires likely differing. Represented diversity (both genetic and exposure-history) was limited by the small number of donors.

Some 28,000 T cell genomes (roughly 190 ng DNA) went into each sorted-subset replicate. This table comes from immunoSEQ multiplex PCR, and its TCRdb copy is limited to in-frame clones, with some not included. The table has a few hundred thousand clones, roughly 97% seen once. The trim removed 1 base at V and 3 bases at J, leaving 4 bases unmatched. This CDR3 contains 16 residues. Per germline, CDR1 MGHRA and CDR2 YSYEKL. Note on this clone: Its antigen remains unidentified.

This clonotype was sampled from a young woman in good health. Sequencing was carried out using naive CD4+ T cells sorted from blood. Indicated subset: CD45RA+ positively selected. The rearrangement joins TRBV4-1 to TRBJ2-2; TRBD2 matches 8 bases. The CDR3 region is CASSQGNSGDTGELFF. CDR3 nucleotide sequence: TGCGCCAGCAGCCAAGGGAATAGCGGGGACACCGGGGAGCTGTTTTTT.